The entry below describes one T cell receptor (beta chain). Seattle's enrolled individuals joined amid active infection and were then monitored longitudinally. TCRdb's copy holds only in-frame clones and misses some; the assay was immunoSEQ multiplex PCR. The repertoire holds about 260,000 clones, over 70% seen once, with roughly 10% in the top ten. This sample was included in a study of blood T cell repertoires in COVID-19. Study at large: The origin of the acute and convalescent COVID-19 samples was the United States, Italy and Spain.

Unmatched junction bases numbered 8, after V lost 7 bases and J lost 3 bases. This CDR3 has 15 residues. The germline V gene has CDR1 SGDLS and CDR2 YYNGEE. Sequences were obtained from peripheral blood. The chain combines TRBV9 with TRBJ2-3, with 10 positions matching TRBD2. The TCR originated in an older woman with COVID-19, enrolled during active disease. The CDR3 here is CASGSGTSETDTQYF. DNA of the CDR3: TGTGCCAGCGGGTCCGGGACTAGCGAAACAGATACGCAGTATTTT.